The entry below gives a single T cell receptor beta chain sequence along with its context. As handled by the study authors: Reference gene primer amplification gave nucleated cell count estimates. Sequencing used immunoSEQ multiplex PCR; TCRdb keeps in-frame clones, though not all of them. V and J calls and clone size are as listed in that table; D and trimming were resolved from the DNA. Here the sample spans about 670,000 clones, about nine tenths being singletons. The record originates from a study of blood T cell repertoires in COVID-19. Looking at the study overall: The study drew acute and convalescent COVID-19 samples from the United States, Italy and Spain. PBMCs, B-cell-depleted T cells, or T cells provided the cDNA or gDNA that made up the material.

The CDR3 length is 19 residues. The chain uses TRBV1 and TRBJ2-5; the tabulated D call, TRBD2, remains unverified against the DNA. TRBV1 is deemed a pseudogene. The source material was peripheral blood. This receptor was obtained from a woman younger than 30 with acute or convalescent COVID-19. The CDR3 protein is CTSSQDLTSGASARETQYF. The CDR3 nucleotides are TGCACCAGCAGCCAAGATTTGACTAGCGGGGCCTCCGCCAGGGAGACCCAGTACTTC.